The 11 T cell receptor beta chains given below trace back to one sample, sequenced in a study of radiotherapy plus CTLA-4 blockade in lung cancer. The method was immunoSEQ multiplex PCR; TCRdb's version includes in-frame clones alone and lacks a portion of them. This table holds roughly 120,000 clones, approximately 80% found once. The sequencing here drew on peripheral blood, taken from a patient treated with radiotherapy plus ipilimumab. The receptors were gathered from a human donor with non-small cell lung cancer who had a partial response to radiotherapy plus ipilimumab.

As to this clone: Additional DNA sequences in this sample encode the identical CDR3. The chain combines TRBV7-9 with TRBJ1-1; TRBD1 matches 9 bases. There are 17 residues in the CDR3. The V and J ends lost 2 bases and 1 base, in that order; junction bases with no gene match: 8. Germline lookup yields CDR1 SEHNR and CDR2 FQNEAQ (reference sequence). The CDR3 loop reads CASSLNPLDRGNTEAFF. CDR3 in DNA: TGTGCCAGCAGCTTAAACCCATTGGACAGGGGGAACACTGAAGCTTTCTTT.

The J gene is TRBJ2-3, the V gene TRBV5-6; no clear D gene. V lost 0 bases to trimming and J lost 0 bases, with 14 bases between them. This CDR3 is 17 amino acids long. The germline V gene has CDR1 SGHDT and CDR2 YYEEEE. CDR3 DNA sequence: TGTGCCAGCAGCTTGGCCGCAGGCCGATCTAGCACAGATACGCAGTATTTT. Amino acid sequence: CASSLAAGRSSTDTQYF.

This clone came up once. V and J are TRBV28 and TRBJ1-2, with TRBD1 as a possible D gene (5 bases). This CDR3 contains 14 residues. Germline V gives CDR1 MDHEN, CDR2 SYDVKM. V was pared by 5 bases and J by 3 bases, with 13 bases between. CDR3 amino acids: CASSQGSGDYGYTF. DNA of the CDR3: TGTGCCAGCAGTCAAGGGTCGGGGGACTATGGCTACACCTTC.

The chain carries TRBV19 and TRBJ1-2, with 9 bases matching TRBD1. J gave up 7 bases and V 5 bases, and 5 bases lay outside the gene matches. Per germline, CDR1 LNHDA and CDR2 SQIVND (reference sequence). This CDR3 has 13 residues. CDR3 residues: CASSATGGVGYTF. The CDR3 DNA reads TGTGCCAGTAGTGCAACAGGGGGCGTTGGCTACACCTTC. Based on the CDR3 plus reference TRBV19 and TRBJ1-2, the full variable domain is DGGITQSPKYLFRKEGQNVTLSCEQNLNHDAMYWYRQDPGQGLRLIYYSQIVNDFQKGDIAEGYSVSREKKESFPLTVTSAQKNPTAFYLCASSATGGVGYTFGSGTRLTVV.

The CDR3 is CASSSQPYRGGKDTEAFF. DNA for the CDR3: TGTGCCAGCAGCTCGCAACCCTACAGGGGTGGTAAAGACACTGAAGCTTTCTTT. The chain employs TRBV5-6 and TRBJ1-1; 7 bases are shared with TRBD1. The germline V gene encodes CDR1 SGHDT and CDR2 YYEEEE. CDR3 length: 18 amino acids. The J segment lost 3 bases and the V segment lost 3 bases, leaving 17 bases of the junction unmatched.

This chain joins TRBV5-1 and TRBJ2-1; 9 bases match TRBD2. Germline V CDR1 and CDR2: SGHRS, YFSETQ. With V trimmed by 0 bases and J by 0 bases, 4 bases remained unmatched. The CDR3 consists of 17 residues. The CDR3 loop is CASSLGGTSSSYNEQFF. CDR3 DNA sequence: TGCGCCAGCAGCTTGGGGGGGACTAGCAGCTCCTACAATGAGCAGTTCTTC.

The V gene is TRBV7-2, the J gene TRBJ1-6, with no clear D. Trimming removed 5 bases from V and 5 bases from J, with 10 bases in between. Germline CDR1 reads SGHTA; CDR2 reads FQGNSA. The CDR3 runs 14 residues. The CDR3 loop reads CASSPRENNSPLHF. CDR3 DNA: TGTGCCAGCAGCCCCCGGGAAAATAATTCACCCCTCCACTTT.

The chain employs TRBV5-6 and TRBJ1-6, with a weak D call TRBD1 (5 bases). This CDR3 comprises 15 residues. Germline loops: CDR1 SGHDT, CDR2 YYEEEE. V was cut by 1 base and J by 10 bases, with 15 bases left in between. The CDR3: CASSLRQGGYSPLHF. For the CDR3, the DNA is TGTGCCAGCAGCTTGCGGCAGGGAGGGTACTCACCCCTCCACTTT.

This clone came up a few times. J is TRBJ1-5 and V is TRBV15; D is perhaps TRBD1 (6 bases). Germline CDR1 LNHNV, CDR2 YYDKDF (reference sequence). This CDR3 region has 16 residues. V lost 6 bases and J 3 bases, leaving 18 bases between the germline ends. Here the CDR3 reads CATRAAPQGVNQPQHF. The CDR3 DNA reads as TGTGCCACCAGAGCAGCGCCACAGGGAGTCAATCAGCCCCAGCATTTT. Looking up the rest from reference TRBV15 and TRBJ1-5 gives the full variable domain: DAMVIQNPRYQVTQFGKPVTLSCSQTLNHNVMYWYQQKSSQAPKLLFHYYDKDFNNEADTPDNFQSRRPNTSFCFLDIRSPGLGDTAMYLCATRAAPQGVNQPQHFGDGTRLSIL.

The chain combines TRBV15 with TRBJ1-5; D gene unclear. This CDR3 spans 16 amino acids. The ends were cut back, 0 bases at V and 0 bases at J, with 9 bases in the middle. Germline assignment: CDR1 LNHNV and CDR2 YYDKDF (reference sequence). CDR3 sequence reads: CATSRDAVDSNQPQHF. For the CDR3, the DNA is TGTGCCACCAGCAGAGATGCGGTGGATAGCAATCAGCCCCAGCATTTT.

The gene calls are TRBV18 and TRBJ2-5; D might be TRBD1 (5 bases). Near its end, the DNA agrees better with TRBJ2-7, so the J call may be wrong. This CDR3 is built from 15 residues. Germline lookup yields CDR1 KGHSH and CDR2 LQKENI. DNA for the CDR3: TGTGCCAGCTCACCACCGATGCAGGGTTCCTACGAGCAGTACTTC. This encodes CASSPPMQGSYEQYF.